This T cell receptor beta chain emerged from a study of OX40 agonist ivuxolimab in advanced cancers. Across the whole study: The study treated patients with ivuxolimab, an agonistic anti-OX40 (CD134) antibody. Ivuxolimab, which patients received intravenously every 2 weeks, was dosed at 0.01 to 10 mg/kg. Dose-escalation cases comprised hepatocellular carcinoma, melanoma, renal cell or head and neck cancer.

Method: immunoSEQ multiplex PCR; TCRdb's copy keeps in-frame clones and lacks some. The sample includes about 62,000 clones, 60% to 85% seen only once; the top ten take approximately 10%. This CDR3 region has 17 residues. The junction had 9 bases not matched to a gene; V was cut back by 2 bases and J by 3 bases. The germline gives CDR1 MNHNS, CDR2 SASEGT. The source material was CD4+ or CD8+ T cells sorted from blood, sampled in a trial of the OX40 agonist ivuxolimab. This TCR was recovered from an adult with an advanced solid tumor such as melanoma, head and neck, liver or kidney cancer. This rearrangement joins TRBV6-1 to TRBJ2-1, with 8 bases matching TRBD2. The CDR3 here is CASSELRGGPIYNEQFF. CDR3 bases: TGTGCCAGCAGTGAACTCCGCGGGGGGCCGATCTACAATGAGCAGTTCTTC.